These 10 T cell receptor beta chains were all obtained from the same sample, sequenced in a study of blood T cell repertoires in COVID-19. Using immunoSEQ multiplex PCR, the repertoire was profiled, and TCRdb retains in-frame clones only, with some absent. The table has fewer than 55,000 clones, roughly 80% seen once. The sample was peripheral blood. Source of these receptors: a man in his forties or fifties with acute or convalescent COVID-19.

This chain joins TRBV7-9 and TRBJ1-4, with unresolved D. CDR3 length equals 14 residues. Between the trimmed V and J ends, which lost 3 bases and 4 bases, there was a span of 9 bases. CDR1 is SEHNR, CDR2 FQNEAQ, per germline (reference sequence). The CDR3 nucleotides are TGTGCCAGCAGCTTGGCGGAAGTTAATGAAAAACTGTTTTTT. Amino acid sequence: CASSLAEVNEKLFF.

The V call is TRBV7-9, the J call TRBJ2-1; TRBD1 agrees at 7 bases. This CDR3 has 15 residues. The J segment lost 2 bases and the V segment lost 5 bases, leaving 6 bases of the junction unmatched. CDR1 and CDR2 from the germline V gene are SEHNR and FQNEAQ (reference sequence). The CDR3: CASSGPGQTYNEQFF. For the CDR3, the DNA is TGTGCCAGCAGCGGTCCGGGACAGACCTACAATGAGCAGTTCTTC. The variable domain in full, with the rest retrieved from reference TRBV7-9 and TRBJ2-1, is DTGVSQNPRHKITKRGQNVTFRCDPISEHNRLYWYRQTLGQGPEFLTYFQNEAQLEKSRLLSDRFSAERPKGSFSTLEIQRTEQGDSAMYLCASSGPGQTYNEQFFGPGTRLTVL.

The chain links TRBV21-1 to TRBJ1-2. TRBV21-1 is designated a pseudogene. The CDR3 covers 16 residues. This chain's CDR3 is CASSKHWRAHRYGYTF. CDR3 nucleotides: TGTGCCAGCAGCAAACACTGGCGGGCACACCGCTATGGCTACACCTTC.

This chain joins TRBV11-2 and TRBJ2-5; 13 nucleotides match TRBD2. This CDR3 spans 15 amino acids. J was trimmed by 4 bases and V by 2 bases; bases with no gene match: 1. CDR1 is SGHAT and CDR2 is FQNNGV in the germline V gene. CDR3 in DNA: TGTGCCAGCAGCTTAACTAGCGGGAGGGCAGAGACCCAGTACTTC. The encoded protein is CASSLTSGRAETQYF.

This clone was picked up one time. This chain links TRBV28 with TRBJ2-3, with 12 bases matching TRBD2. Germline trimming cut 7 bases from V and 4 bases from J; bases unmatched to any gene: 9. The CDR3 has 16 amino acids. Germline CDR1 MDHEN, CDR2 SYDVKM. CDR3 in amino acids: CASNHRTSGMSDTQYF. The CDR3 coding sequence is TGTGCCAGCAACCATAGGACTAGCGGGATGTCAGATACGCAGTATTTT.

CDR3 nucleotides: TGTGCCAGCAGTGTGACTAGCGGGAGTAAGGCGCAGTATTTT. The encoded protein is CASSVTSGSKAQYF. J is TRBJ2-3 and V is TRBV25-1, with 12 nucleotides matching TRBD2. Germline V CDR1 and CDR2: MGHDK, SYGVNS. J was trimmed by 10 bases and V by 4 bases; bases with no gene match: 6. The CDR3 sequence is 14 residues long.

The chain employs TRBV24-1 and TRBJ2-7; unclear D gene. V lost 2 bases, J lost 0 bases, and 10 bases lay in between. CDR1 is KGHDR and CDR2 is SFDVKD in the germline V gene. The CDR3 is 15 amino acids. CDR3 DNA: TGTGCCACCAGTGATTACACGGGTAGCTCCTACGAGCAGTACTTC. This encodes CATSDYTGSSYEQYF.

The chain combines TRBV5-5 with TRBJ1-2; tentative D call: TRBD1 (6 bases). The V end lost 0 bases, the J end lost 0 bases, and 9 bases lay between the germline ends. CDR3 length equals 15 residues. The germline gives CDR1 SGHKS, CDR2 YYEKEE (reference sequence). CDR3 sequence reads: CASSLGDTSNYGYTF. CDR3 DNA sequence: TGTGCCAGCAGCTTGGGGGACACTTCTAACTATGGCTACACCTTC. The full variable domain, rest sourced from reference TRBV5-5 and TRBJ1-2, is DAGVTQSPTHLIKTRGQQVTLRCSPISGHKSVSWYQQVLGQGPQFIFQYYEKEERGRGNFPDRFSARQFPNYSSELNVNALLLGDSALYLCASSLGDTSNYGYTFGSGTRLTVV.

The V call is TRBV7-3, the J call TRBJ2-2; no firm D call. V lost 3 bases and J 6 bases, leaving 5 bases between the germline ends. The CDR3 loop spans 12 amino acids. In germline, CDR1 is SGHTA, CDR2 FQGTGA. The DNA for the CDR3 is TGTGCCAGCAGCTTCGGGTCCGGGGAGCTGTTTTTT. Translated: CASSFGSGELFF.

V is TRBV11-2 and J is TRBJ1-1, with TRBD1 matching 8 bases. This CDR3 is built from 16 residues. Germline CDR1 is SGHAT and CDR2 is FQNNGV. V shed 2 bases, J shed 6 bases, and the junction held 11 bases outside the gene matches. The CDR3 nucleotides are TGTGCCAGCAGCTTAACAGACAGGGGCTGGGGCGCTGAAGCTTTCTTT. It codes for CASSLTDRGWGAEAFF.